These 18 T cell receptor beta chains came from one sample sequenced in a study of spatial heterogeneity in lung cancer. General observations from the study: Within tumors, counts of expanded alpha and beta TCRs tracked tumor mutation counts.

TCRdb redid the calling of the 5' RACE reads with MiXCR, one entry per CDR3 protein. The sample yields fewer than 15,000 distinct CDR3 sequences, about 3.2% seen once. Time point in this sample: sample taken at primary tumor resection. Antigens of these TCRs are unknown. The starting material was lung tumor tissue, obtained at surgery. These receptor sequences come from a male donor with early-stage non-small cell lung cancer.

This clonotype was recorded many times. V gene TRBV19 combines with J gene TRBJ1-2; D might be TRBD1 (5 bases). Germline V gene data show CDR1 as LNHDA and CDR2 as SQIVND (reference sequence). The CDR3 covers 13 residues. Trimming cost V 7 bases and J 4 bases, with 13 bases left between them. The CDR3 loop is CASMSGVGYGYTF. The CDR3 DNA reads TGTGCCAGTATGTCGGGGGTCGGCTATGGCTACACCTTC.

This chain joins TRBV10-2 and TRBJ1-5, with unresolved D. This CDR3 has 15 residues. V lost 2 bases and J 9 bases, leaving 17 bases between the germline ends. Germline loops: CDR1 WSHSY, CDR2 SAAADI. This CDR3 reads CASSEPGGRGSPQHF. The CDR3 DNA follows: TGCGCCAGCAGTGAGCCCGGTGGCCGGGGATCGCCCCAGCATTTT.

Sample share makes this clonotype medium-sized. This chain connects TRBV20-1 to TRBJ2-7; D unclear. The germline gives CDR1 DFQATT, CDR2 SNEGSKA (reference sequence). This CDR3 has 16 residues. V was cut by 0 bases and J by 0 bases, with 15 bases left in between. The CDR3 coding sequence is TGCAGTGCTAGAGATTCGCGACAATGGAGCTCCTACGAGCAGTACTTC. It encodes CSARDSRQWSSYEQYF.

In this sample, this clonotype turned up many times. The chain recombines TRBV5-4 with TRBJ2-3; D is possibly TRBD2 (6 bases). The V gene's germline CDR1 is SGHNT and CDR2 YYREEE (reference sequence). This CDR3 contains 13 residues. Trimming cost V 0 bases and J 6 bases, with 8 bases left between them. The CDR3 DNA is TGTGCCAGCAGCTTGGGGGGGGAGGATACGCAGTATTTT. Protein product: CASSLGGEDTQYF.

The table lists this clonotype with many counts. The chain carries TRBV6-5 and TRBJ1-2; TRBD1 might be the D (5 bases). V was clipped by 6 bases and J by 0 bases, with 17 bases between them. Germline V gives CDR1 MNHEY, CDR2 SVGAGI. The CDR3 covers 16 residues. CDR3 DNA: TGTGCCAGCAGCTACCTCGCAGGGAAAACTAACTATGGCTACACCTTC. It specifies CASSYLAGKTNYGYTF.

This clonotype appeared many times. A read error may be the cause here, since a much bigger clone is one base away. The V gene is TRBV10-3, the J gene TRBJ1-2; no definite D call. The CDR3 extends over 11 amino acids. Per germline, CDR1 ENHRY and CDR2 SYGVKD. The CDR3 protein is CAIRRSYGDTF. The DNA for the CDR3 is TGTGCCATCAGAAGATCCTATGGCGACACCTTC.

This clonotype was seen repeatedly, ten times or more. This chain joins TRBV7-2 and TRBJ1-3, with TRBD1 as a possible D gene (5 bases). V dropped 5 bases and J dropped 5 bases, with 13 bases sitting between them. CDR1 SGHTA and CDR2 FQGNSA come from the germline V gene. CDR3 length: 14 residues. Here the CDR3 reads CASSPRTSRNTIYF. As DNA, the CDR3 is TGTGCCAGCAGCCCCCGGACATCACGAAACACCATATATTTT.

To note about this clonotype: Possible read error: a much larger clone is one base away. The genes are TRBV4-2 and TRBJ1-2; D may be TRBD1 (6 bases). Per the germline V gene, CDR1 is LGHNA and CDR2 is YNFKEQ. The CDR3 runs 15 residues. CDR3 DNA: TGTGCCAGCAGCCAAGATCCAGGGGCGCCTTATGGCGACACCTTC. Its protein is CASSQDPGAPYGDTF.

There are many counts of this clonotype. The V and J genes are TRBV7-9 and TRBJ1-5; no reliable D call. Per germline, CDR1 SEHNR and CDR2 FQNEAQ (reference sequence). This CDR3 comprises 14 residues. Trimming pared 3 bases from V and 0 bases from J, leaving 6 bases between. CDR3 in DNA: TGTGCCAGCAGCTTTCCCTATAGCAATCAGCCCCAGCATTTT. Its translation is CASSFPYSNQPQHF.

This clonotype was detected ten times or more. The rearrangement joins TRBV20-1 to TRBJ2-7; the match to TRBD2 covers 8 bases. The CDR3 loop spans 15 amino acids. Trimming took 0 bases from V and 4 from J; bases not matched to a gene: 8. Germline V lookup: CDR1 DFQATT, CDR2 SNEGSKA (reference sequence). The CDR3: CSAREGGLGRYEQYF. CDR3 coding DNA: TGCAGTGCTAGAGAAGGGGGACTAGGGAGGTACGAGCAGTACTTC.

This clonotype was counted a few times. The genes are TRBV20-1 and TRBJ1-5; no clear D. Trimming took off 2 bases at V and 2 bases at J, with 10 bases between the two ends. The CDR3 is 14 amino acids. Looked up from germline, CDR1 is DFQATT and CDR2 is SNEGSKA (reference sequence). CDR3 sequence reads: CSARPSSGNQPQHF. CDR3 bases: TGCAGTGCTAGACCCTCGTCGGGCAATCAGCCCCAGCATTTT.

At least ten counts were recorded for this clonotype. The chain has TRBV18 and TRBJ2-4, with 12 bases fitting TRBD1. The junction had 6 bases not matched to a gene; V was cut back by 5 bases and J by 1 base. CDR1 is KGHSH and CDR2 is LQKENI in the germline V gene. The CDR3 extends over 17 amino acids. The CDR3 protein is CASSSMGQGAAKNIQYF. DNA of the CDR3: TGTGCCAGCTCATCGATGGGACAGGGGGCCGCCAAAAACATTCAGTACTTC. Using reference TRBV18 and TRBJ2-4 for the parts outside the CDR3, the full variable domain is NAGVMQNPRHLVRRRGQEARLRCSPMKGHSHVYWYRQLPEEGLKFMVYLQKENIIDESGMPKERFSAEFPKEGPSILRIQQVVRGDSAAYFCASSSMGQGAAKNIQYFGAGTRLSVL.

This clonotype showed up many times. V is TRBV27 and J is TRBJ2-7; no reliable D call. Germline assignment: CDR1 MNHEY and CDR2 SMNVEV (reference sequence). With 3 bases removed from V and 3 bases from J, the gap between germline ends came to 9 bases. The CDR3 runs 13 residues. The CDR3 spells CASSLGFNYEQYF. The CDR3 DNA follows: TGTGCCAGCAGTTTGGGGTTCAACTACGAGCAGTACTTC.

In its sample, this clonotype is medium-sized. The chain is built from TRBV27 and TRBJ2-1; a possible D gene is TRBD2 (5 bases). The germline V and J ends were trimmed by 6 bases and 2 bases, with 11 bases remaining between them. Per germline, CDR1 MNHEY and CDR2 SMNVEV (reference sequence). The CDR3 loop spans 14 amino acids. The CDR3 loop is CASSRGTTYNEQFF. CDR3 DNA: TGTGCCAGCAGCCGGGGAACTACCTACAATGAGCAGTTCTTC.

This clonotype showed up many times. The chain is built from TRBV28 and TRBJ2-1; D is unclear. The germline gives CDR1 MDHEN, CDR2 SYDVKM. V lost 6 bases to trimming and J lost 0 bases, with 15 bases between them. The CDR3 length is 16 residues. The CDR3 spells CASRTTLARSYNEQFF. CDR3 bases: TGTGCCAGCAGAACCACTCTGGCCCGCTCCTACAATGAGCAGTTCTTC.

Ten or more counts support this clonotype. The gene calls are TRBV20-1 and TRBJ2-1; 12 nucleotides line up with TRBD2. V lost 3 bases to trimming and J lost 9 bases; unmatched junction nucleotides: 9. CDR1 DFQATT and CDR2 SNEGSKA come from the germline V gene (reference sequence). The CDR3 loop spans 15 amino acids. The CDR3 bases are TGCAGTGCTAGTCTCCCTAGCGGGGGGGCGGGTGAGCAGTTCTTC. Its translation: CSASLPSGGAGEQFF.

This clonotype came up many times. This chain uses TRBV7-3 with TRBJ1-6, with no clear D. Germline CDR1 is SGHTA and CDR2 is FQGTGA. The CDR3 consists of 13 residues. The V gene lost 5 bases and the J gene lost 5 bases, with 7 bases spanning the gap. DNA of the CDR3: TGTGCCAGCAGCAGAGATAATAATTCACCCCTCCACTTT. It codes for CASSRDNNSPLHF.

This clonotype showed up many times. The rearrangement links TRBV20-1 to TRBJ2-1; 7 bases match TRBD2. V trimming: 3 bases; J trimming: 6 bases; junction bases outside the gene matches: 8. The CDR3 covers 14 residues. The germline gives CDR1 DFQATT, CDR2 SNEGSKA (reference sequence). DNA of the CDR3: TGCAGTGCTAGTCCGGGGGGAAGGAGCAATGAGCAGTTCTTC. Translating it yields CSASPGGRSNEQFF.